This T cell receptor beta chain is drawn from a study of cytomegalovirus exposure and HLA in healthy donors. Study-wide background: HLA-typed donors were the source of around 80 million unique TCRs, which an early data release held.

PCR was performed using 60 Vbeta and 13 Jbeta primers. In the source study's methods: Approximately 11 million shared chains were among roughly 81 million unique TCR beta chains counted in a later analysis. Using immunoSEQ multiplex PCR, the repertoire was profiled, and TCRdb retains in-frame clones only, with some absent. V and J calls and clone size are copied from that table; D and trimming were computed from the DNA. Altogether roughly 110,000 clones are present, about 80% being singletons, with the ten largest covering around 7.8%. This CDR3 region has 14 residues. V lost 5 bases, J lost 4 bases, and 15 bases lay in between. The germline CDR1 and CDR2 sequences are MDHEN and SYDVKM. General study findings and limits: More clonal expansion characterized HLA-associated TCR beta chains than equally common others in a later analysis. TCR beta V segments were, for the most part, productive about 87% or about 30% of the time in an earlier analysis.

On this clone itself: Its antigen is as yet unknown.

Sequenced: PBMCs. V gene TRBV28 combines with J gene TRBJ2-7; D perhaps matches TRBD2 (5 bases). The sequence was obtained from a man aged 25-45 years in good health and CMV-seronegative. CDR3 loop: CASSKEGLWYEQYF. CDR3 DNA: TGTGCCAGCAGTAAAGAGGGTCTCTGGTACGAGCAGTACTTC.